Listed here are 7 T cell receptor beta chains from one sample, sequenced in a study of blood T cell repertoires in COVID-19. TCRdb keeps only in-frame clones here, not all; method: immunoSEQ multiplex PCR. The data contain 150,000 to 200,000 clones, approximately 90% of them singletons. Source material: PBMCs or T cells enriched from blood (not recorded which). These receptors all come from a woman aged 45-59 years who had recovered from COVID-19.

CDR3 amino acids: CASSLDGTGPNNEQFF. The CDR3 DNA is TGCGCCAGCAGCTTGGACGGGACAGGTCCCAACAATGAGCAGTTCTTC. This sequence joins TRBV5-1 and TRBJ2-1; 8 bases align to TRBD1. The CDR3 loop spans 16 amino acids. V was pared by 0 bases and J by 5 bases, with 7 bases of the junction left unmatched. The germline CDR1 and CDR2 sequences are SGHRS and YFSETQ.

The chain links TRBV6-5 to TRBJ1-2; 7 bases match TRBD1. This CDR3 comprises 13 residues. With V trimmed by 7 bases and J by 3 bases, 5 bases remained unmatched. Germline V gene sequence: CDR1 MNHEY, CDR2 SVGAGI. This chain's CDR3 is CASTRQGYYGYTF. The CDR3 bases are TGTGCCAGCACCCGACAGGGATACTATGGCTACACCTTC.

This clone was observed once. The rearrangement uses TRBV7-9 and TRBJ2-7; D remains ambiguous. The germline V gene encodes CDR1 SEHNR and CDR2 FQNEAQ (reference sequence). The CDR3 consists of 11 residues. V was shortened by 5 bases and J by 7 bases, with 9 bases between the two germline ends. The CDR3 DNA reads TGTGCCAGCAGCGACTCGACTGAGCAGTACTTC. Translated: CASSDSTEQYF.

This sequence joins TRBV27 and TRBJ2-7; a possible D gene is TRBD2 (5 bases). Germline CDR1 is MNHEY and CDR2 is SMNVEV (reference sequence). The CDR3 has 15 residues. V dropped 9 bases and J dropped 0 bases, with 18 bases sitting between them. The CDR3 is CARTSVGKDSYEQYF. The CDR3 nucleotides are TGTGCCAGGACCAGCGTCGGGAAGGACTCCTACGAGCAGTACTTC.

The CDR3 region is CATSRGAWGQGKTGELFF. DNA of the CDR3: TGTGCCACCAGCAGAGGAGCTTGGGGACAGGGAAAAACCGGGGAGCTGTTTTTT. The V gene is TRBV15, the J gene TRBJ2-2, with 9 bases that match TRBD1. The CDR3 sequence is 18 residues long. Trimming removed 1 base from V and 5 bases from J; junction bases left unmatched: 11. Germline V gene lookup returns CDR1 LNHNV and CDR2 YYDKDF (reference sequence).

This rearrangement joins TRBV11-2 to TRBJ2-5; 9 bases are a match to TRBD1. Trimming at V came to 1 base and at J to 2 bases, leaving 5 bases not matched to a gene. Germline CDR1 and CDR2: SGHAT and FQNNGV. The CDR3 covers 16 residues. The CDR3 coding sequence is TGTGCCAGCAGCTTAGGACAGGGGGTTTTTCAAGAGACCCAGTACTTC. The encoded protein is CASSLGQGVFQETQYF.

This chain connects TRBV7-9 to TRBJ1-4; a possible D gene is TRBD1 (5 bases). CDR1 and CDR2 (germline): SEHNR, FQNEAQ (reference sequence). V gave up 0 bases and J gave up 8 bases, with 16 bases separating them. The CDR3 spans 16 residues. CDR3 protein: CASSLATGRQEEKLFF. The CDR3 nucleotides read TGTGCCAGCAGCTTAGCTACAGGCCGGCAGGAGGAAAAACTGTTTTTT.